This TCR beta chain was identified in a study of OX40 agonist ivuxolimab in advanced cancers. Libraries were prepared by immunoSEQ multiplex PCR; TCRdb keeps only in-frame clonotypes and omits some of them. The sample includes some 60,000 clones, approximately 83% of them seen just once. This receptor was identified in an adult with an advanced solid tumor such as melanoma, head and neck, liver or kidney cancer. The sequenced sample was CD4+ or CD8+ T cells sorted from blood, obtained in a trial of the OX40 agonist ivuxolimab.

CDR3 nucleotide sequence: TGTGCCAGCGAAGGGGTACGCTACGAGCAGTACTTC. This codes for CASEGVRYEQYF. J is TRBJ2-7 and V is TRBV28; TRBD1 is a possible D gene (5 bases). Per the germline V gene, CDR1 is MDHEN and CDR2 is SYDVKM. Trimming took 8 bases from V and 3 from J, leaving 11 bases between them. CDR3 length: 12 amino acids.